This T cell receptor (beta chain) was captured by sequencing in a study of blood T cell repertoires in COVID-19. Study-level information: COVID-19 samples collected from the United States, Italy and Spain covered acute and convalescent phases. Nucleic acid was either cDNA or gDNA, and it came from T cells, B-cell-depleted T cells, or PBMCs.

In this sample, this clone turned up a few times. Sequencing used immunoSEQ multiplex PCR; TCRdb keeps in-frame clones, though not all of them. The data show some 96,000 clones, around 85% seen once. The clonotype was recovered from a man over 45 with active or convalescent COVID-19. Sequences were obtained from peripheral blood.

CDR3 region: CASSKGRGVGTDTQYF. The DNA for the CDR3 is TGTGCCAGCAGCAAAGGGAGGGGTGTCGGCACAGATACGCAGTATTTT. The chain employs TRBV21-1 and TRBJ2-3; TRBD2, as called in the table, went unchecked against the DNA. TRBV21-1 is reported as a pseudogene. The CDR3 totals 16 residues.